These T cell receptor beta chains were read from a single sample in a study of beta chain features in type 1 diabetes. Assay used: immunoSEQ multiplex PCR; TCRdb lists only in-frame clones, some missing. The table shows roughly 220,000 clones, with about a sixth occurring only once. Specimen: naive CD4+ T cells from blood. Receptors originate from a young man with type 1 diabetes. Each CDR3 is given with its conserved first and last residue. The D gene is left open where the match is weak. The size of a clone is reported for some rows only, either as once, few or many, or as a class for expanded clones.

>-|TRBV29-1|TRBJ2-7|TRBD1
CSVEWDRDEQYF
TGCAGCGTTGAATGGGACAGGGACGAGCAGTACTTC
>-|TRBV9|TRBJ1-5|-
CASSPQGGNQPQHF
TGTGCCAGCAGCCCACAGGGTGGCAATCAGCCCCAGCATTTT
>few|TRBV28|TRBJ2-3|-
CASSLIVDTQYF
TGTGCCAGCAGTTTAATTGTGGATACGCAGTATTTT
>-|TRBV29-1|TRBJ1-4|-
CSGTGHNEKLFF
TGCAGCGGCACGGGTCACAATGAAAAACTGTTTTTT
>-|TRBV9|TRBJ2-1|-
CASSVLQGNEQFF
TGTGCCAGCAGCGTACTCCAGGGGAATGAGCAGTTCTTC
>-|TRBV9|TRBJ2-5|TRBD2
CASSPRASGRALETQYF
TGTGCCAGCAGCCCTCGGGCTAGCGGGAGGGCCTTAGAGACCCAGTACTTC
>-|TRBV25-1|TRBJ2-5|TRBD2
CASDPGTSMPGETQYF
TGTGCCAGCGACCCCGGGACTAGCATGCCTGGGGAGACCCAGTACTTC
>few|TRBV30|TRBJ1-3|-
CAWSVPGNTIYF
TGTGCCTGGAGTGTACCTGGAAACACCATATATTTT
>-|TRBV9|TRBJ2-7|-
CASSVGRGPEQYF
TGTGCCAGCAGCGTTGGTAGGGGACCCGAGCAGTACTTC
>-|TRBV9|TRBJ2-3|-
CASSVAFGSTDTQYF
TGTGCCAGCAGCGTAGCCTTCGGGAGCACAGATACGCAGTATTTT
>-|TRBV11-2|TRBJ2-3|TRBD2
CASGLAGADTQYF
TGTGCCAGCGGACTAGCGGGAGCAGATACGCAGTATTTT
>-|TRBV29-1|TRBJ2-2|TRBD2
CSVAGLAGGPGTGELFF
TGCAGCGTTGCGGGACTAGCGGGAGGGCCAGGTACCGGGGAGCTGTTTTTT
>-|TRBV2|TRBJ2-7|TRBD1
CASSFMDRPGEQYF
TGTGCCAGCAGTTTTATGGACAGGCCGGGAGAGCAGTACTTC
>-|TRBV29-1|TRBJ1-2|-
CSFTRELHGYTF
TGCAGCTTTACCAGGGAATTACATGGCTACACCTTC
>-|TRBV29-1|TRBJ1-1|-
CSVEDHGVRVAFF
TGCAGCGTTGAAGATCATGGGGTCAGGGTAGCTTTCTTT
>few|TRBV28|TRBJ2-3|TRBD1
CASRIPGQGTDTQYF
TGTGCCAGCAGGATTCCGGGACAGGGGACAGATACGCAGTATTTT
>few|TRBV28|TRBJ2-1|-
CASGNGLANRAALDEQFF
TGTGCCAGCGGAAATGGTCTGGCGAACCGGGCCGCACTGGATGAGCAGTTCTTC
>few|TRBV29-1|TRBJ1-5|TRBD1
CSVRDRAQPQHF
TGCAGCGTGCGAGACAGGGCCCAGCCCCAGCATTTT
>-|TRBV7-9|TRBJ2-7|-
CASSLVMHEQYF
TGTGCCAGCAGCTTAGTCATGCACGAGCAGTACTTC
>few|TRBV29-1|TRBJ1-1|-
CSVERLLMNTEAFF
TGCAGCGTTGAAAGGCTCCTCATGAACACTGAAGCTTTCTTT
>-|TRBV29-1|TRBJ2-3|TRBD1
CSVRTGDTDTQYF
TGCAGCGTCAGGACAGGGGACACAGATACGCAGTATTTT
>few|TRBV7-2|TRBJ2-7|-
CASSPQATPPYEQYF
TGTGCCAGCAGCCCACAGGCGACCCCGCCCTACGAGCAGTACTTC
>-|TRBV27|TRBJ2-3|-
CASRLPSEGGTDTQYF
TGTGCCAGCAGGCTCCCGTCGGAGGGAGGCACAGATACGCAGTATTTT